The 15 T cell receptor beta chains in this list originate from one sample, sequenced in a study of CD8+ T cells in alopecia areata. The sequencing template was cDNA reverse transcribed from extracted RNA. The method was immunoSEQ multiplex PCR; TCRdb's version includes in-frame clones alone and lacks a portion of them. This sample has thousands of clones, with 50% to 70% found just once. The sample's treatment: oral pan-JAK inhibitor, 5-10 mg twice daily. Lesional scalp punch biopsies and peripheral blood were collected from alopecia areata patients. The material was skin, obtained at approximately week 31, from a patient treated with tofacitinib. Receptor source: a human donor with alopecia areata.

The V call is TRBV14, the J call TRBJ2-1; no clear D gene. Trimming shortened V by 1 base and J by 7 bases, and 8 bases separated the two germline ends. The CDR3 contains 13 residues. Germline V gene lookup returns CDR1 SGHDN and CDR2 FVKESK. CDR3 sequence reads: CASSQGRGNEQFF. CDR3 bases: TGTGCCAGCAGCCAAGGAAGAGGAAATGAGCAGTTCTTC.

This clone was counted between two and nine times. The DNA is omitted, as the CDR3 cannot be located on it reliably, and the CDR3 follows TCRdb's listing. The rearrangement links TRBV12-5 to TRBJ1-2. Germline CDR1 and CDR2: LGHNT and FRNRAP. The CDR3 is 11 amino acids in total, end residues counted. The CDR3 protein is CASGSVRGYTF.

The chain combines TRBV5-6 with TRBJ2-1; a possible D gene is TRBD1 (5 bases). Germline loops: CDR1 SGHDT, CDR2 YYEEEE. V was clipped by 4 bases and J by 5 bases, with 28 bases between them. The CDR3 is 19 amino acids. The CDR3 DNA sequence: TGTGCCAGCAGCCGCCTGGACATCTACCTAATACCCATTAACAATGAGCAGTTCTTC. It yields the protein CASSRLDIYLIPINNEQFF.

The chain is built from TRBV4-3 and TRBJ1-5; TRBD1 aligns across 7 bases. This CDR3 contains 16 residues. In germline, CDR1 is LGHNA, CDR2 YSLEER. V trimming: 4 bases; J trimming: 3 bases; junction bases outside the gene matches: 9. The CDR3 DNA follows: TGCGCCAGCAGCCCAGACCGGGACAGCCTCAATCAGCCCCAGCATTTT. Its protein is CASSPDRDSLNQPQHF.

The rearrangement uses TRBV7-2 and TRBJ2-3; 10 nucleotides align to TRBD2. Germline V gives CDR1 SGHTA, CDR2 FQGNSA. V was pared by 3 bases and J by 1 base, with 1 base of the junction left unmatched. This CDR3 contains 15 residues. As DNA, the CDR3 is TGTGCCAGCAGCTTCCTAGCGGGGGGCACAGATACGCAGTATTTT. It encodes CASSFLAGGTDTQYF.

This sequence joins TRBV6-1 and TRBJ1-2; D is undetermined. This CDR3 has 14 residues. CDR1 and CDR2 from the germline V gene are MNHNS and SASEGT. The V end was cut by 3 bases, the J end by 8 bases, with 16 bases between. CDR3 nucleotides: TGTGCCAGCAGTGATCCCCAGGTCTCTCTGGGCTACACCTTC. Its protein is CASSDPQVSLGYTF.

The genes are TRBV29-1 and TRBJ1-4; no reliable D call. V lost 2 bases to trimming and J lost 7 bases, with 11 bases between them. CDR1 SQVTM and CDR2 ANQGSEA come from the germline V gene. This CDR3 contains 13 residues. The CDR3 nucleotides read TGCAGCGTTGAAAATCCGGTTGGTGAAAAACTGTTTTTT. This gives the protein CSVENPVGEKLFF.

This chain connects TRBV15 to TRBJ1-3; TRBD1 matches 7 bases. The V gene end was trimmed by 1 base and the J gene end by 0 bases; junction bases not matched to a gene: 3. The CDR3 is 16 amino acids. CDR1 is LNHNV and CDR2 is YYDKDF in the germline V gene (reference sequence). The DNA for the CDR3 is TGTGCCACCAGCAGAGCGACAGGGTACTCTGGAAACACCATATATTTT. Translating gives CATSRATGYSGNTIYF.

V is TRBV5-1 and J is TRBJ2-6; TRBD2 is a possible D gene (5 bases). CDR1 SGHRS and CDR2 YFSETQ come from the germline V gene. With 3 bases removed from V and 4 bases from J, the gap between germline ends came to 14 bases. The CDR3 length is 16 residues. The CDR3 DNA reads as TGCGCCAGCAGCTGGAGGAATCCCGGAGGGGCCAACGTCCTGACTTTC. It encodes CASSWRNPGGANVLTF.

V and J are TRBV5-1 and TRBJ2-2, with 11 positions matching TRBD1. The CDR3 loop spans 16 amino acids. Trimming removed 4 bases from V and 3 bases from J; junction bases left unmatched: 5. Germline V CDR1 and CDR2: SGHRS, YFSETQ. CDR3 residues: CASSPGTGGYTGELFF. The CDR3, as DNA: TGCGCCAGCAGCCCAGGGACAGGGGGTTACACCGGGGAGCTGTTTTTT.

This clone was seen just once. The chain carries TRBV19 and TRBJ1-6; perhaps TRBD1 as D (5 bases). This CDR3 is built from 14 residues. Germline CDR1 LNHDA, CDR2 SQIVND (reference sequence). The germline V and J ends were trimmed by 6 bases and 6 bases, with 12 bases remaining between them. The CDR3 loop reads CASSAGSSNSPLHF. CDR3 coding DNA: TGTGCCAGTAGCGCAGGGTCTAGTAATTCACCCCTCCACTTT.

V usage is TRBV18 and J usage is TRBJ1-4; 9 nucleotides match TRBD1. From germline, CDR1 is KGHSH and CDR2 LQKENI. V shed 3 bases, J shed 7 bases, and the junction held 0 bases outside the gene matches. There are 13 residues in the CDR3. The CDR3, as DNA: TGTGCCAGCTCACCGGACAGGGGTGAAAAACTGTTTTTT. It codes for CASSPDRGEKLFF.

The chain joins TRBV7-9 to TRBJ1-1; the match to TRBD1 covers 7 bases. Germline-derived CDR1 and CDR2 are SEHNR and FQNEAQ (reference sequence). The CDR3 is 13 amino acids. Germline trimming cut 3 bases from V and 4 bases from J; bases unmatched to any gene: 2. The CDR3 protein is CASSFYRGTEAFF. The CDR3 DNA reads as TGTGCCAGCAGCTTTTACAGGGGCACTGAAGCTTTCTTT. Looking up the rest from reference TRBV7-9 and TRBJ1-1 gives the full variable domain: DTGVSQNPRHKITKRGQNVTFRCDPISEHNRLYWYRQTLGQGPEFLTYFQNEAQLEKSRLLSDRFSAERPKGSFSTLEIQRTEQGDSAMYLCASSFYRGTEAFFGQGTRLTVV.

Only one count was recorded for this clone. The chain employs TRBV19 and TRBJ1-5; D call uncertain. The CDR3 runs 14 residues. Trimming shortened V by 3 bases and J by 4 bases, and 10 bases separated the two germline ends. Germline V CDR1 and CDR2: LNHDA, SQIVND (reference sequence). In nucleotides, the CDR3 is TGTGCCAGTAGTATTCGATCCACTAATCAGCCCCAGCATTTT. Amino acids: CASSIRSTNQPQHF.

The chain employs TRBV13 and TRBJ2-7; D uncertain. This CDR3 contains 14 residues. The V gene lost 3 bases and the J gene lost 7 bases, with 16 bases spanning the gap. CDR1 is PRHDT, CDR2 FYEKMQ, per germline (reference sequence). CDR3 sequence reads: CASSFYYVVGEQYF. The CDR3, as DNA: TGTGCCAGCAGCTTCTACTACGTTGTTGGGGAGCAGTACTTC.